The TCR beta chain under discussion was sequenced for a study of cytomegalovirus exposure and HLA in healthy donors. Trimming cost V 6 bases and J 2 bases; bases outside gene matches: 13. The CDR3 sequence is 18 residues long. Germline CDR1 is SGHNT and CDR2 is YYREEE (reference sequence). 60 Vbeta and 13 Jbeta primers were used in PCR. Measured with immunoSEQ multiplex PCR; TCRdb has only the in-frame clones, and not every one. The repertoire holds 100,000 to 150,000 clones, 17% seen once, with 2.5% to 3% in the top ten. Sequenced material: PBMCs. The sequence was obtained from a female donor in good health and CMV-seropositive. The chain carries TRBV5-4 and TRBJ2-3; 12 bases line up with TRBD2. The CDR3 spells CASTKFPGLAGATDTQYF. The CDR3 nucleotides read TGTGCCAGCACCAAATTTCCGGGACTAGCGGGTGCCACAGATACGCAGTATTTT.